These 9 T cell receptor beta chains came from one sample sequenced in a study of regulatory T cells in long-lasting Graves disease. Assembly of TCR beta libraries relied on iRepertoire HTBI primers together with Arm-PCR of CDR3 regions. TCRdb re-called the multiplex PCR reads through MiXCR, storing one row per CDR3 protein. The data hold some 280,000 distinct CDR3 sequences, with 20% to 25% observed a single time. The time point denotes: persistent/refractory GD, antithyroid drugs over 5 years with positive TRAb. The TCR library was made from RNA extracted from PBMCs. Sequencing used peripheral blood mononuclear cells (PBMCs), obtained when the disease was refractory, from a patient treated with antithyroid drugs. All receptors derive from a female donor with Graves disease.

In DNA form, the CDR3 reads TGTGCCAGCAGTTACAACCTAGCGGGAGGGGGAGATACGCAGTATTTT. It specifies CASSYNLAGGGDTQYF. The chain joins TRBV6-2 or TRBV6-3 to TRBJ2-3, with 12 bases lining up with TRBD2. Germline CDR1 and CDR2: MNHEY and SVGEGT. The CDR3 runs to 16 residues. Unmatched junction bases numbered 5, after V lost 2 bases and J lost 5 bases.

The table lists this clonotype with many counts. The genes are TRBV20-1 and TRBJ2-6; D is perhaps TRBD2 (5 bases). The CDR3 is made up of 15 amino acids. Germline loops: CDR1 DFQATT, CDR2 SNEGSKA (reference sequence). V was shortened by 6 bases and J by 0 bases, with 12 bases between the two germline ends. The CDR3: CSAAGVNSGANVLTF. In nucleotides, the CDR3 is TGCAGTGCCGCCGGGGTAAACTCTGGGGCCAACGTCCTGACTTTC.

This sequence joins TRBV12-3 or TRBV12-4 and TRBJ2-1, with TRBD2 as a possible D gene (5 bases). The V end lost 1 base, the J end lost 4 bases, and 8 bases lay between the germline ends. The CDR3 loop spans 14 amino acids. CDR3 amino acids: CASSLEGGYNEQFF. The CDR3, as DNA: TGTGCCAGCAGTTTAGAAGGCGGGTACAATGAGCAGTTCTTC.

The J gene is TRBJ1-4, the V gene TRBV20-1; D unclear. The germline V and J ends were trimmed by 1 base and 7 bases, with 25 bases remaining between them. This CDR3 is 18 amino acids long. Germline V gene lookup returns CDR1 DFQATT and CDR2 SNEGSKA (reference sequence). This chain's CDR3 is CSARAPPGPALGVEKLFF. CDR3 DNA: TGCAGTGCTAGAGCGCCGCCGGGTCCAGCCCTTGGTGTTGAAAAACTGTTTTTT.

In the case of this clonotype: A much larger clone sits a single nucleotide away, making a read error possible. This chain connects TRBV28 to TRBJ2-5; TRBD2 matches 11 bases. Trimming at V came to 4 bases and at J to 4 bases, leaving 17 bases not matched to a gene. The germline V gene encodes CDR1 MDHEN and CDR2 SYDVKM. This CDR3 contains 19 residues. CDR3 nucleotides: TGTGCCAGCAGTTCCCCCATCTATAGACTAGCGGGGTACCGAGAGACCCAGTACTTC. The encoded protein is CASSSPIYRLAGYRETQYF. The variable domain in full, with the rest retrieved from reference TRBV28 and TRBJ2-5, is DVKVTQSSRYLVKRTGEKVFLECVQDMDHENMFWYRQDPGLGLRLIYFSYDVKMKEKGDIPEGYSVSREKKERFSLILESASTNQTSMYLCASSSPIYRLAGYRETQYFGPGTRLLVL.

This chain links TRBV7-9 with TRBJ2-1; 11 positions match TRBD2. The CDR3 length is 14 residues. Germline V gene lookup returns CDR1 SEHNR and CDR2 FQNEAQ (reference sequence). Trimming at V came to 6 bases and at J to 10 bases, leaving 8 bases not matched to a gene. CDR3 protein: CASRLTSGTGEQFF. The DNA of the CDR3 is TGTGCCAGCAGGCTGACTAGCGGGACTGGGGAGCAGTTCTTC.

This chain links TRBV7-3 with TRBJ2-7; 12 bases agree with TRBD2. Trimming removed 5 bases from V and 4 bases from J; junction bases left unmatched: 18. The CDR3 contains 19 residues. Germline V gene sequence: CDR1 SGHTA, CDR2 FQGTGA. The CDR3 region has the DNA TGTGCCAGCAGCCACCAAAACCGACTAGCGGGAGCGGTGAGGTACGAGCAGTACTTC. This gives the protein CASSHQNRLAGAVRYEQYF. Looking up the rest from reference TRBV7-3 and TRBJ2-7 gives the full variable domain: GAGVSQTPSNKVTEKGKYVELRCDPISGHTALYWYRQSLGQGPEFLIYFQGTGAADDSGLPNDRFFAVRPEGSVSTLKIQRTERGDSAVYLCASSHQNRLAGAVRYEQYFGPGTRLTVT.

V gene TRBV30 combines with J gene TRBJ1-1, with D unresolved. The CDR3 sequence is 11 residues long. Trimming took 4 bases from V and 2 from J, leaving 5 bases between them. Germline values: CDR1 GTSNPN, CDR2 SVGIG (reference sequence). CDR3 coding DNA: TGTGCCTGGACGGATAACACTGAAGCTTTCTTT. Its protein product is CAWTDNTEAFF.

This clonotype was counted ten times or more. The CDR3 DNA reads as TGTGCCAGCAGCTTCGCGGGGGACGTGGAGCAGTACTTC. Translation: CASSFAGDVEQYF. V and J are TRBV7-2 and TRBJ2-7; 7 nucleotides line up with TRBD2. CDR3 length: 13 amino acids. Germline V gives CDR1 SGHTA, CDR2 FQGNSA. V lost 3 bases and J lost 7; bases outside the gene matches: 6.